The rows below give T cell receptor beta chains drawn from one sample of a study of T cells in Graves' hyperthyroidism and ophthalmopathy. One entry per CDR3 protein, called by TCRdb with MiXCR from the multiplex PCR reads. The top ten clones hold 13% of a sample with about 410,000 distinct CDR3 sequences, 14% to 15% of them seen once. The sample consisted of blood. The receptors here all came from a young man with Graves' ophthalmopathy. Both conserved end residues are part of each CDR3. The order of the fields is clone size, V gene, D gene, J gene, CDR3 protein, CDR3 DNA. D genes are given only for firm matches. Some rows have no size entry. The others give once, few or many, or a class for an expanded clone.

clone_size: many; v_call: TRBV4-2; d_call: TRBD1; j_call: TRBJ1-5; cdr3_aa: CASSQDRAGGQPQHF; cdr3_nt: TGTGCCAGCAGCCAAGATAGGGCAGGGGGACAGCCCCAGCATTTT
clone_size: many; v_call: TRBV5-1; d_call: NA; j_call: TRBJ2-3; cdr3_aa: CASSLAKADTQYF; cdr3_nt: TGCGCCAGCAGCTTGGCCAAGGCAGATACGCAGTATTTT
clone_size: many; v_call: TRBV7-2; d_call: TRBD2; j_call: TRBJ2-1; cdr3_aa: CASRRLAEPYNEQFF; cdr3_nt: TGTGCCAGCAGAAGACTAGCGGAGCCTTACAATGAGCAGTTCTTC
clone_size: many; v_call: TRBV18; d_call: NA; j_call: TRBJ2-5; cdr3_aa: CASSPGQLRETQYF; cdr3_nt: TGTGCCAGCTCACCTGGACAGTTAAGGGAGACCCAGTACTTC
clone_size: NA; v_call: TRBV18; d_call: NA; j_call: TRBJ1-1; cdr3_aa: CASSPFSTGNTEAFF; cdr3_nt: TGTGCCAGCTCACCCTTCTCCACAGGGAACACTGAAGCTTTCTTT
clone_size: many; v_call: TRBV11-3; d_call: NA; j_call: TRBJ2-5; cdr3_aa: CASSSFLQGKTQYF; cdr3_nt: TGTGCCAGCAGCTCTTTCCTCCAGGGAAAGACCCAGTACTTC
clone_size: many; v_call: TRBV6-1; d_call: TRBD2; j_call: TRBJ2-3; cdr3_aa: CASRSGRATDTQYF; cdr3_nt: TGTGCCAGCAGAAGCGGGAGGGCCACAGATACGCAGTATTTT
clone_size: many; v_call: TRBV7-9; d_call: NA; j_call: TRBJ2-7; cdr3_aa: CASSLVPINSYEQYF; cdr3_nt: TGTGCCAGCAGCTTAGTCCCAATAAACTCCTACGAGCAGTACTTC
clone_size: NA; v_call: TRBV5-1; d_call: NA; j_call: TRBJ1-1; cdr3_aa: CASSIGQYAAFF; cdr3_nt: TGCGCCAGCAGCATAGGTCAGTATGCAGCTTTCTTT
clone_size: few; v_call: TRBV2; d_call: TRBD1; j_call: TRBJ1-2; cdr3_aa: CASSEALGPRVTGVHGYTF; cdr3_nt: TGTGCCAGCAGTGAAGCTTTAGGACCCCGGGTGACAGGGGTCCATGGCTACACCTTC
clone_size: many; v_call: TRBV7-2; d_call: NA; j_call: TRBJ2-3; cdr3_aa: CASSLEGWGTDTQYF; cdr3_nt: TGTGCCAGCAGCTTAGAAGGTTGGGGCACAGATACGCAGTATTTT
clone_size: many; v_call: TRBV6-1; d_call: NA; j_call: TRBJ2-7; cdr3_aa: CASSFSGPWEQYF; cdr3_nt: TGTGCCAGCAGTTTCTCAGGGCCCTGGGAGCAGTACTTC
clone_size: many; v_call: TRBV29-1; d_call: TRBD1; j_call: TRBJ2-7; cdr3_aa: CSVAIDRGAEQYF; cdr3_nt: TGCAGCGTTGCAATTGACAGGGGCGCCGAGCAGTACTTC
clone_size: many; v_call: TRBV20-1; d_call: TRBD2; j_call: TRBJ2-3; cdr3_aa: CSAVTSGMITDTQYF; cdr3_nt: TGCAGTGCGGTGACTAGCGGGATGATCACAGATACGCAGTATTTT
clone_size: many; v_call: TRBV5-1; d_call: NA; j_call: TRBJ1-4; cdr3_aa: CASSFYTTNEKLFF; cdr3_nt: TGCGCCAGCAGCTTTTATACAACTAATGAAAAACTGTTTTTT
clone_size: NA; v_call: TRBV19; d_call: TRBD1; j_call: TRBJ2-3; cdr3_aa: CASSIAHLTGSTQYF; cdr3_nt: TGTGCCAGTAGTATAGCCCACCTGACAGGGTCTACGCAGTATTTT
clone_size: NA; v_call: TRBV6-1; d_call: TRBD1; j_call: TRBJ2-1; cdr3_aa: CASSQDRAQFF; cdr3_nt: TGTGCCAGCAGCCAAGACAGGGCGCAGTTCTTC
clone_size: few; v_call: TRBV7-2; d_call: NA; j_call: TRBJ2-6; cdr3_aa: CASSLFGGANVLTF; cdr3_nt: TGTGCCAGCAGCTTATTCGGCGGGGCCAACGTCCTGACTTTC
clone_size: many; v_call: TRBV2; d_call: NA; j_call: TRBJ2-7; cdr3_aa: CASNRVHEQYF; cdr3_nt: TGTGCCAGCAACAGGGTCCACGAGCAGTACTTC
clone_size: many; v_call: TRBV30; d_call: NA; j_call: TRBJ2-7; cdr3_aa: CAWSYRRPYEQYF; cdr3_nt: TGTGCCTGGAGTTATCGCCGCCCCTACGAGCAGTACTTC
clone_size: many; v_call: TRBV20-1; d_call: TRBD2; j_call: TRBJ2-3; cdr3_aa: CSASAGGSTDTQYF; cdr3_nt: TGCAGTGCTAGCGCGGGAGGGAGCACAGATACGCAGTATTTT
clone_size: NA; v_call: TRBV3-1; d_call: TRBD2; j_call: TRBJ2-5; cdr3_aa: CASSQGTSPGETQYF; cdr3_nt: TGTGCCAGCAGCCAAGGGACTAGCCCCGGGGAGACCCAGTACTTC
clone_size: NA; v_call: TRBV19; d_call: NA; j_call: TRBJ2-1; cdr3_aa: CASARMSPYYNEQFF; cdr3_nt: TGTGCCAGCGCGCGCATGTCCCCTTACTACAATGAGCAGTTCTTC
clone_size: few; v_call: TRBV19; d_call: NA; j_call: TRBJ1-1; cdr3_aa: CASSKDSLNTEAFF; cdr3_nt: TGTGCCAGTAGCAAGGACAGTCTGAACACTGAAGCTTTCTTT
clone_size: many; v_call: TRBV11-3; d_call: TRBD1; j_call: TRBJ2-5; cdr3_aa: CASSLGPRDRGETQYF; cdr3_nt: TGTGCCAGCAGCTTAGGGCCGAGGGACAGGGGCGAGACCCAGTACTTC
clone_size: few; v_call: TRBV4-2; d_call: NA; j_call: TRBJ2-6; cdr3_aa: CASSQGRGPGANVLTF; cdr3_nt: TGTGCCAGCAGCCAAGGAAGAGGTCCTGGGGCCAACGTCCTGACTTTC
clone_size: many; v_call: TRBV20-1; d_call: TRBD1; j_call: TRBJ2-7; cdr3_aa: CSGLDWDRGSYEQYF; cdr3_nt: TGCAGTGGCCTTGACTGGGACAGGGGCTCCTACGAGCAGTACTTC
clone_size: few; v_call: TRBV5-1; d_call: TRBD2; j_call: TRBJ2-7; cdr3_aa: CASSLGRGVAYEQYF; cdr3_nt: TGCGCCAGCAGCTTGGGACGGGGGGTGGCCTACGAGCAGTACTTC
clone_size: NA; v_call: TRBV9; d_call: NA; j_call: TRBJ2-1; cdr3_aa: CASSVVGRSSYNEQFF; cdr3_nt: TGTGCCAGCAGCGTAGTAGGGAGGAGCTCCTACAATGAGCAGTTCTTC
clone_size: NA; v_call: TRBV5-1; d_call: TRBD2; j_call: TRBJ2-3; cdr3_aa: CASSPGTSGFTDTQYF; cdr3_nt: TGCGCCAGCAGCCCTGGGACTAGCGGGTTTACAGATACGCAGTATTTT
clone_size: NA; v_call: TRBV5-1; d_call: TRBD2; j_call: TRBJ2-1; cdr3_aa: CASSPEGTSGSRNEQFF; cdr3_nt: TGCGCCAGCAGCCCCGAAGGGACTAGCGGGAGTAGGAATGAGCAGTTCTTC
clone_size: many; v_call: TRBV20-1; d_call: TRBD2; j_call: TRBJ2-5; cdr3_aa: CSASRTSGVETQYF; cdr3_nt: TGCAGTGCTTCGAGGACTAGCGGGGTAGAGACCCAGTACTTC
clone_size: NA; v_call: TRBV12-3/TRBV12-4; d_call: NA; j_call: TRBJ2-3; cdr3_aa: CASSKLQRSGTDTQYF; cdr3_nt: TGTGCCAGCAGTAAATTACAGCGTTCCGGCACAGATACGCAGTATTTT
clone_size: many; v_call: TRBV6-2/TRBV6-3; d_call: NA; j_call: TRBJ1-5; cdr3_aa: CASHREGQPQHF; cdr3_nt: TGTGCCAGCCACAGGGAGGGTCAGCCCCAGCATTTT
clone_size: NA; v_call: TRBV7-2; d_call: NA; j_call: TRBJ1-2; cdr3_aa: CASSLRQGRDYGYTF; cdr3_nt: TGTGCCAGCAGCTTACGGCAGGGACGGGACTATGGCTACACCTTC
clone_size: few; v_call: TRBV6-1; d_call: TRBD2; j_call: TRBJ2-7; cdr3_aa: CASRATSGGYEQYF; cdr3_nt: TGTGCCAGCAGAGCGACTAGCGGGGGCTACGAGCAGTACTTC
clone_size: few; v_call: TRBV18; d_call: NA; j_call: TRBJ2-3; cdr3_aa: CASSLNGARLRTDTQYF; cdr3_nt: TGTGCCAGCTCACTAAACGGCGCCCGGCTCCGCACAGATACGCAGTATTTT
clone_size: many; v_call: TRBV11-3; d_call: TRBD1; j_call: TRBJ1-1; cdr3_aa: CASSFGDRGEAFF; cdr3_nt: TGTGCCAGCAGCTTCGGTGACAGGGGCGAAGCTTTCTTT
clone_size: many; v_call: TRBV11-3; d_call: TRBD1; j_call: TRBJ2-4; cdr3_aa: CASTKDLGADSAGGIAKNIQYF; cdr3_nt: TGTGCCAGCACCAAAGATCTGGGGGCCGACAGCGCAGGGGGAATAGCCAAAAACATTCAGTACTTC
clone_size: NA; v_call: TRBV12-3/TRBV12-4; d_call: TRBD2; j_call: TRBJ2-7; cdr3_aa: CASSSPGLAGGPYEQYF; cdr3_nt: TGTGCCAGCAGTTCCCCGGGACTAGCGGGAGGGCCCTACGAGCAGTACTTC
clone_size: NA; v_call: TRBV6-5; d_call: NA; j_call: TRBJ2-1; cdr3_aa: CASSYSRGEQFF; cdr3_nt: TGTGCCAGCAGTTACTCAAGGGGTGAGCAGTTCTTC
clone_size: few; v_call: TRBV6-2/TRBV6-3; d_call: NA; j_call: TRBJ1-3; cdr3_aa: CASSYARAPGNTIYF; cdr3_nt: TGTGCCAGCAGTTACGCTAGGGCCCCAGGAAACACCATATATTTT
clone_size: NA; v_call: TRBV27; d_call: NA; j_call: TRBJ1-1; cdr3_aa: CASTSSGSGNTEAFF; cdr3_nt: TGTGCCAGCACCTCTTCCGGCAGTGGGAACACTGAAGCTTTCTTT
clone_size: many; v_call: TRBV30; d_call: TRBD1; j_call: TRBJ2-3; cdr3_aa: CAWSVGQGGGTDTQYF; cdr3_nt: TGTGCCTGGAGTGTCGGACAGGGGGGTGGTACAGATACGCAGTATTTT
clone_size: NA; v_call: TRBV5-1; d_call: TRBD1; j_call: TRBJ2-1; cdr3_aa: CASSPPDRDEQFF; cdr3_nt: TGCGCCAGCAGCCCTCCGGACAGGGATGAGCAGTTCTTC
clone_size: few; v_call: TRBV12-3/TRBV12-4; d_call: TRBD2; j_call: TRBJ2-7; cdr3_aa: CASSPLAGGPPSYEQYF; cdr3_nt: TGTGCCAGCAGCCCTCTGGCGGGAGGGCCTCCCTCCTACGAGCAGTACTTC
clone_size: NA; v_call: TRBV19; d_call: NA; j_call: TRBJ1-2; cdr3_aa: CASSWEGGTDGYTF; cdr3_nt: TGTGCCAGTAGTTGGGAAGGAGGTACCGATGGCTACACCTTC
clone_size: many; v_call: TRBV6-1; d_call: NA; j_call: TRBJ1-5; cdr3_aa: CASRDGSTVNQPQHF; cdr3_nt: TGTGCCAGCAGGGACGGCTCGACTGTGAATCAGCCCCAGCATTTT
clone_size: many; v_call: TRBV24-1; d_call: TRBD1; j_call: TRBJ2-1; cdr3_aa: CATSKPGQGPSYNEQFF; cdr3_nt: TGTGCCACCAGTAAACCGGGACAGGGGCCCTCCTACAATGAGCAGTTCTTC
clone_size: many; v_call: TRBV7-8; d_call: NA; j_call: TRBJ2-2; cdr3_aa: CASSLAADPGTGELFF; cdr3_nt: TGTGCCAGCAGCTTAGCCGCGGACCCGGGCACCGGGGAGCTGTTTTTT
clone_size: many; v_call: TRBV10-2; d_call: NA; j_call: TRBJ1-2; cdr3_aa: CASSDVGNYGYTF; cdr3_nt: TGCGCCAGCAGTGATGTGGGCAACTATGGCTACACCTTC